Listed here are 20 T cell receptor beta chains from one sample, sequenced in a study of CXCR4 blockade with PD-1 therapy in pancreatic cancer. The method was immunoSEQ multiplex PCR; TCRdb's version includes in-frame clones alone and lacks a portion of them. The repertoire holds more than 4,500 clones, with around 60% as singletons. The material sequenced was tumor tissue. Receptors were obtained from a human donor with pancreatic ductal adenocarcinoma.

This chain uses TRBV30 with TRBJ2-3, with 10 bases matching TRBD2. Losses at the gene ends were 8 bases for V and 2 bases for J; bases not matched to a gene: 10. Per germline, CDR1 GTSNPN and CDR2 SVGIG (reference sequence). This CDR3 comprises 15 residues. CDR3 DNA: TGTGCCAGCCTCTATACTAGCGGGAACACAGATACGCAGTATTTT. Protein sequence: CASLYTSGNTDTQYF. Full variable domain (missing parts from reference TRBV30 and TRBJ2-3): SQTIHQWPATLVQPVGSPLSLECTVEGTSNPNLYWYRQAAGRGLQLLFYSVGIGQISSEVPQNLSASRPQDRQFILSSKKLLLSDSGFYLCASLYTSGNTDTQYFGPGTRLTVL.

The chain recombines TRBV19 with TRBJ2-2; no clear D gene. The V end was cut by 3 bases, the J end by 7 bases, with 9 bases between. The CDR3 is 13 residues long. CDR1 and CDR2 from the germline V gene are LNHDA and SQIVND (reference sequence). CDR3 region: CASSMKGYGELFF. The CDR3 DNA is TGTGCCAGTAGTATGAAGGGCTACGGGGAGCTGTTTTTT.

The chain combines TRBV6-8 with TRBJ2-2; a possible D gene is TRBD1 (5 bases). The CDR3 is 14 residues long. V was shortened by 10 bases and J by 3 bases, with 15 bases between the two germline ends. Germline V gene lookup returns CDR1 MNHGY and CDR2 SAAAGT. Written as DNA, the CDR3 is TGTGCCATCCAAAGGGGCGATTACACCGGGGAGCTGTTTTTT. The encoded protein is CAIQRGDYTGELFF.

The V call is TRBV29-1, the J call TRBJ2-3; perhaps TRBD2 as D (5 bases). Germline V gene sequence: CDR1 SQVTM, CDR2 ANQGSEA. The CDR3 totals 13 residues. V was trimmed by 3 bases and J by 3 bases, leaving 10 bases between them. CDR3 bases: TGCAGCGTTGATGCAGGCGGGACAGATACGCAGTATTTT. It specifies CSVDAGGTDTQYF.

J is TRBJ1-6 and V is TRBV6-8, with 7 bases matching TRBD1. The germline V gene has CDR1 MNHGY and CDR2 SAAAGT. V dropped 2 bases and J dropped 5; count of bases not matched to a gene: 3. This CDR3 is 15 amino acids long. The CDR3 spells CASSYPGTDNSPLHF. CDR3 in DNA: TGTGCCAGCAGTTACCCCGGGACAGATAATTCACCCCTCCACTTT.

The rearrangement links TRBV28 to TRBJ2-7, with 9 bases identical to TRBD2. The V gene's germline CDR1 is MDHEN and CDR2 SYDVKM. CDR3 size: 15 residues. The V gene end was trimmed by 3 bases and the J gene end by 0 bases; junction bases not matched to a gene: 3. The DNA of the CDR3 is TGTGCCAGCAGTTTCCTAGCGGGAATCTCCTACGAGCAGTACTTC. This gives the protein CASSFLAGISYEQYF. The whole variable domain, remainder taken from reference TRBV28 and TRBJ2-7, is DVKVTQSSRYLVKRTGEKVFLECVQDMDHENMFWYRQDPGLGLRLIYFSYDVKMKEKGDIPEGYSVSREKKERFSLILESASTNQTSMYLCASSFLAGISYEQYFGPGTRLTVT.

J is TRBJ2-3 and V is TRBV28; maybe TRBD2 (5 bases). The ends were cut back, 6 bases at V and 6 bases at J, with 16 bases in the middle. Germline CDR1 and CDR2: MDHEN and SYDVKM. The length of the CDR3 is 14 residues. The CDR3 DNA reads as TGTGCCAGCAGCCTAGAGAGGAGGAGGGATACGCAGTATTTT. Protein sequence: CASSLERRRDTQYF.

A single count supports this clone. The V and J genes are TRBV14 and TRBJ1-1, with TRBD1 matching over 10 bases. J was trimmed by 4 bases and V by 4 bases; bases with no gene match: 0. Germline V gene sequence: CDR1 SGHDN, CDR2 FVKESK. CDR3 length: 13 amino acids. The CDR3 spells CASSRDRGTEAFF. The CDR3 bases are TGTGCCAGCAGCCGGGACAGGGGCACTGAAGCTTTCTTT. The full variable domain, completed using reference TRBV14 and TRBJ1-1, is EAGVTQFPSHSVIEKGQTVTLRCDPISGHDNLYWYRRVMGKEIKFLLHFVKESKQDESGMPNNRFLAERTGGTYSTLKVQPAELEDSGVYFCASSRDRGTEAFFGQGTRLTVV.

In its sample, this clone was seen once. V gene TRBV29-1 combines with J gene TRBJ1-1, with D hard to call. The CDR3 loop spans 12 amino acids. CDR1 and CDR2 (germline): SQVTM, ANQGSEA. In nucleotides, the CDR3 is TGCACCGTGGCCCGCATGAACACTGAAGCTTTCTTT. Encoded protein: CTVARMNTEAFF. The whole variable domain, remainder taken from reference TRBV29-1 and TRBJ1-1, is SAVISQKPSRDICQRGTSLTIQCQVDSQVTMMFWYRQQPGQSLTLIATANQGSEATYESGFVIDKFPISRPNLTFSTLTVSNMSPEDSSIYLCTVARMNTEAFFGQGTRLTVV.

Regarding this clone: One end of the junction is discordant with germline, which a read error may explain. The chain is built from TRBV19 and TRBJ1-5; 7 bases are shared with TRBD1. The germline V gene has CDR1 LNHDA and CDR2 SQIVND (reference sequence). CDR3 size: 13 residues. The chain's CDR3 is CASNNRGNQPQHF. The DNA of the CDR3 is TGTGCCAGTAATAACAGGGGCAATCAGCCTCAGCATTTT.

This clone was detected a few times. This chain joins TRBV9 and TRBJ2-3, with 9 bases fitting TRBD1. Trimming took 5 bases from V and 5 from J; bases not matched to a gene: 9. CDR1 is SGDLS and CDR2 is YYNGEE in the germline V gene. This CDR3 is 15 amino acids long. CDR3 protein: CASSTGQGKGDTQYF. CDR3 sequence (DNA): TGTGCCAGCAGTACCGGACAGGGGAAAGGAGATACGCAGTATTTT.

Only a few counts were recorded for this clone. V usage is TRBV19 and J usage is TRBJ2-7; 7 bases line up with TRBD2. Trimming removed 5 bases from V and 1 base from J; junction bases left unmatched: 8. The germline gives CDR1 LNHDA, CDR2 SQIVND (reference sequence). The CDR3 length is 15 residues. The CDR3 loop reads CASSGGDLNSYEQYF. In nucleotides, the CDR3 is TGTGCCAGTAGTGGGGGGGACCTGAATTCCTACGAGCAGTACTTC. The full variable domain, its missing parts supplied by reference TRBV19 and TRBJ2-7, is DGGITQSPKYLFRKEGQNVTLSCEQNLNHDAMYWYRQDPGQGLRLIYYSQIVNDFQKGDIAEGYSVSREKKESFPLTVTSAQKNPTAFYLCASSGGDLNSYEQYFGPGTRLTVT.

The rearrangement uses TRBV30 and TRBJ1-5; D not resolved. The CDR3 contains 13 residues. The V gene's germline CDR1 is GTSNPN and CDR2 SVGIG (reference sequence). Trimming removed 5 bases from V and 3 bases from J, with 11 bases in between. CDR3 DNA sequence: TGTGCCTGGGGAAGGATGCTCAATCAGCCCCAGCATTTT. It yields the protein CAWGRMLNQPQHF.

The chain employs TRBV14 and TRBJ2-7, with 9 positions matching TRBD1. This CDR3 has 15 amino acids. Trimming took 0 bases from V and 6 from J; bases not matched to a gene: 6. Germline values: CDR1 SGHDN, CDR2 FVKESK. CDR3 amino acids: CASSQDPGQGLEQYF. In nucleotides, the CDR3 is TGTGCCAGCAGCCAAGATCCGGGACAGGGCCTCGAGCAGTACTTC.

This clone is medium-sized. The chain has TRBV11-3 and TRBJ1-1, with D perhaps TRBD1 (5 bases). With 6 bases removed from V and 1 base from J, the gap between germline ends came to 15 bases. From germline, CDR1 is SGHNT and CDR2 YENEEA. The CDR3 spans 15 residues. The CDR3 here is CASRTGPSPNTEAFF. The CDR3, as DNA: TGTGCCAGCAGGACGGGGCCCTCCCCGAACACTGAAGCTTTCTTT.

The chain links TRBV19 to TRBJ1-1; D not certain. The CDR3 spans 13 residues. Germline CDR1 reads LNHDA; CDR2 reads SQIVND (reference sequence). V was pared by 3 bases and J by 5 bases, with 10 bases between. CDR3 sequence reads: CASSMAGVTEAFF. The CDR3 coding sequence is TGTGCCAGTAGTATGGCCGGGGTTACTGAAGCTTTCTTT.

The V call is TRBV14, the J call TRBJ2-5; tentative D call: TRBD2 (5 bases). V was clipped by 4 bases and J by 1 base, with 13 bases between them. The CDR3 spans 15 residues. CDR1 SGHDN and CDR2 FVKESK come from the germline V gene. In DNA form, the CDR3 reads TGTGCCAGCAGCCCGCGGACGGGAAGCCAAGAGACCCAGTACTTC. Amino acids: CASSPRTGSQETQYF.

This rearrangement joins TRBV19 to TRBJ2-1, with D possibly being TRBD1 (5 bases). The CDR3 is 15 amino acids. The germline gives CDR1 LNHDA, CDR2 SQIVND (reference sequence). V lost 6 bases and J lost 3, with 15 bases in between. The CDR3 loop is CASRPPDRNYNEQFF. The CDR3 DNA follows: TGTGCCAGTAGACCACCCGACAGAAACTACAATGAGCAGTTCTTC.

The chain is built from TRBV18 and TRBJ1-6; unclear D gene. From germline, CDR1 is KGHSH and CDR2 LQKENI. This CDR3 contains 13 residues. V lost 3 bases and J 8 bases, leaving 8 bases between the germline ends. CDR3 nucleotide sequence: TGTGCCAGCTCACCGGTAAGAGATTCACCCCTCCACTTT. Protein: CASSPVRDSPLHF.

In its sample, this clone ranks as medium-sized. This chain uses TRBV9 with TRBJ2-5; D perhaps matches TRBD2 (6 bases). Germline V CDR1 and CDR2: SGDLS, YYNGEE. V was trimmed by 2 bases and J by 4 bases, leaving 12 bases between them. The CDR3 sequence is 14 residues long. CDR3 DNA: TGTGCCAGCAGCGTGGACTATAACCCAGAGACCCAGTACTTC. Encoded protein: CASSVDYNPETQYF. The variable domain in full, completed from reference TRBV9 and TRBJ2-5, reads DSGVTQTPKHLITATGQRVTLRCSPRSGDLSVYWYQQSLDQGLQFLIQYYNGEERAKGNILERFSAQQFPDLHSELNLSSLELGDSALYFCASSVDYNPETQYFGPGTRLLVL.